This T cell receptor beta chain was observed in a study of shared clonotypes between healthy human individuals. Overall study results and limits: Owing to a small donor count, the genetic and exposure-history diversity represented was limited. Some naive CD4 clonotypes, around 4.9%, turned up in common across several donors. A reduction in generation probabilities was seen for non-shared clonotypes relative to those shared by all four donors. It was expected that sequencing depth would affect clonotype sharing among donors.

Germline loops: CDR1 SGHRS, CDR2 YFSETQ. CDR3 length equals 16 residues. Trimming cost V 1 base and J 9 bases; bases outside gene matches: 10. Worth noting for this clone: What it binds is unknown.

TCRdb's table, derived via immunoSEQ multiplex PCR, lists solely in-frame clones and lacks some. In the table there are approximately 1.5 million clones, 97% to 99% of which are singletons. Material for sequencing was naive CD4+ T cells sorted from blood. The subset denotes: CD45RA+ positively selected. V and J are TRBV5-1 and TRBJ2-3, with 11 bases aligning to TRBD2. The TCR sequence derives from a man in his thirties or forties in good health. CDR3 sequence: CASSLYLAGGPDTQYF. The CDR3 DNA is TGCGCCAGCAGCTTGTACTTAGCGGGAGGGCCGGACACGCAGTATTTT. Together with reference TRBV5-1 and TRBJ2-3, the CDR3 gives the full variable domain: KAGVTQTPRYLIKTRGQQVTLSCSPISGHRSVSWYQQTPGQGLQFLFEYFSETQRNKGNFPGRFSGRQFSNSRSEMNVSTLELGDSALYLCASSLYLAGGPDTQYFGPGTRLTVL.